The clone carrying this TCR beta chain was counted once. V was cut by 6 bases and J by 4 bases, with 9 bases left in between. This CDR3 comprises 11 residues. The germline gives CDR1 DFQATT, CDR2 SNEGSKA (reference sequence). Using immunoSEQ multiplex PCR, the repertoire was profiled, and TCRdb retains in-frame clones only, with some absent. This sample has roughly 1,500,000 clones, with roughly 98.5% found just once. The sample comes from a study of shared clonotypes between healthy human individuals. This rearrangement joins TRBV20-1 to TRBJ2-5; D is undetermined. The sample comprised naive CD4+ T cells sorted from blood. Subset defined: CD45RA+ positively selected. The sequence was collected from a man aged 25 to 40 in good health. The CDR3 spells CSAALVETQYF. The CDR3 nucleotides read TGCAGTGCCGCCCTAGTAGAGACCCAGTACTTC.